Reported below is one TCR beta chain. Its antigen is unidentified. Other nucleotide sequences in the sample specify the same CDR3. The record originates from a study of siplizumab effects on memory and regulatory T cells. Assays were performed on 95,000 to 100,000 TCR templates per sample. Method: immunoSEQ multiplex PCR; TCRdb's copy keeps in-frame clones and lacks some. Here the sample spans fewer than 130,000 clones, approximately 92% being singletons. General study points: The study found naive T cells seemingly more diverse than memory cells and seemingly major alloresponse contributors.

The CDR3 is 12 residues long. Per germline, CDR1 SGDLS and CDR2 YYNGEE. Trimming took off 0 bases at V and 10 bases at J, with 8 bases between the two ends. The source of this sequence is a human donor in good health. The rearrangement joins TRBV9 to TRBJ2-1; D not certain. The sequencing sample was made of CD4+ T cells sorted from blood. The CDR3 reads CASSVVDREQFF. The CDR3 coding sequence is TGTGCCAGCAGCGTAGTGGATCGGGAGCAGTTCTTC.